This T cell receptor (beta chain) was obtained from a study of cytomegalovirus exposure and HLA in healthy donors. Study-level findings and limits: CMV serostatus was the only immune exposure information that was available. With DRB1 most and HLA-C fewest, TCR association rates differed between HLA loci in a later analysis.

Primers for the PCR totalled 60 Vbeta and 13 Jbeta. As processed by the authors: A later analysis tallied roughly 77 million unique TCR beta chains, roughly 11 million of them shared. The assay was immunoSEQ multiplex PCR, and TCRdb's table has in-frame clones only and misses some. That table furnishes V, J and clone size, whereas the DNA furnished D and trimming. The profile shows about 130,000 clones, roughly four fifths of them singletons. V dropped 4 bases and J dropped 3; count of bases not matched to a gene: 15. Germline-derived CDR1 and CDR2 are SGDLS and YYNGEE. The CDR3 has 17 residues. This clone has just a few counts. The antigen remains undetermined.

The V call is TRBV9, the J call TRBJ2-5; TRBD1 aligns across 7 bases. What was sequenced was PBMCs. This clonotype was obtained from a woman aged 50 to 65 in good health and CMV-seropositive. The CDR3, as DNA: TGTGCCAGCAGCCCGGACCCCCCAGGGGGTACAGAAGAGACCCAGTACTTC. Its translation: CASSPDPPGGTEETQYF.